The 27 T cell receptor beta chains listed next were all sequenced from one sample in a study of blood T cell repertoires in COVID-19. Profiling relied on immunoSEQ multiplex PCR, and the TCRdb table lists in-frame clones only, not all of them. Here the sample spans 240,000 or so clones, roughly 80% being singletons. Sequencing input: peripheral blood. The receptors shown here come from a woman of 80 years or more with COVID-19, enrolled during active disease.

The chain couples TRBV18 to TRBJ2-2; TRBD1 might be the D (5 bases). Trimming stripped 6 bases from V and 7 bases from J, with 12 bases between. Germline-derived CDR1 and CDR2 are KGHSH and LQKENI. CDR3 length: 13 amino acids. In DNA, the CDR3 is TGTGCCAGCTCCCTCACAGGAGACGGGGAGCTGTTTTTT. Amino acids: CASSLTGDGELFF. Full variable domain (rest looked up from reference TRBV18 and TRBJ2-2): NAGVMQNPRHLVRRRGQEARLRCSPMKGHSHVYWYRQLPEEGLKFMVYLQKENIIDESGMPKERFSAEFPKEGPSILRIQQVVRGDSAAYFCASSLTGDGELFFGEGSRLTVL.

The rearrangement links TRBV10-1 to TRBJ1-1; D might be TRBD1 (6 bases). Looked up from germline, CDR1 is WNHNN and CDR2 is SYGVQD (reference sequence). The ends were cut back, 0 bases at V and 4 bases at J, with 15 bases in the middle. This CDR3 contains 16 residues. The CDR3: CASSESAGAGGTEAFF. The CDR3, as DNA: TGCGCCAGCAGTGAGTCGGCGGGGGCAGGTGGCACTGAAGCTTTCTTT.

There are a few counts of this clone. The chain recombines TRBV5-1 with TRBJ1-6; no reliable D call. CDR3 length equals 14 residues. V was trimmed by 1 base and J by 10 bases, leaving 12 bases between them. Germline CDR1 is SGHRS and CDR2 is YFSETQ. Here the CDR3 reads CASSLSGLQSPLHF. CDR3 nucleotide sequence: TGCGCCAGCAGCTTGTCGGGTCTTCAATCACCCCTCCACTTT.

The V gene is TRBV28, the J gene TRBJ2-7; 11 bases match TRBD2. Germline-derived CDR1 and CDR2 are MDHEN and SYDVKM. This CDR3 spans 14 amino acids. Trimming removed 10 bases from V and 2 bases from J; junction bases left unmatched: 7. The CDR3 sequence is CATRLAGRTYEQYF. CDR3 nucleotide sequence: TGTGCCACAAGACTAGCGGGGCGAACCTACGAGCAGTACTTC.

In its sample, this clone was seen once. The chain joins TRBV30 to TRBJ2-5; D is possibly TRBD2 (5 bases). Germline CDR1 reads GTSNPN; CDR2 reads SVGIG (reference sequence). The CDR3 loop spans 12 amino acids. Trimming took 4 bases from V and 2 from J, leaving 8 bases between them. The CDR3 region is CAWNSVQETQYF. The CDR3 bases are TGTGCCTGGAATAGCGTGCAAGAGACCCAGTACTTC.

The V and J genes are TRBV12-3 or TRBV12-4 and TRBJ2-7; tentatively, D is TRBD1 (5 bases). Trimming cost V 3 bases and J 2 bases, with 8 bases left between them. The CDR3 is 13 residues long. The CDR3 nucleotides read TGTGCCAGCAGTTTCAGGGCGGCCTACGAGCAGTACTTC. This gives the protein CASSFRAAYEQYF.

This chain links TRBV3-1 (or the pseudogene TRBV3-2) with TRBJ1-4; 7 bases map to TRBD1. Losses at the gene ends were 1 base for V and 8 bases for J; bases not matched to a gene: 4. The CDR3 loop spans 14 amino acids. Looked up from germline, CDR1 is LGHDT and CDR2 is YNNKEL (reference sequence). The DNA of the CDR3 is TGTGCCAGCAGCCAAGTCTCAGGGGGGGAAAAACTGTTTTTT. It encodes CASSQVSGGEKLFF.

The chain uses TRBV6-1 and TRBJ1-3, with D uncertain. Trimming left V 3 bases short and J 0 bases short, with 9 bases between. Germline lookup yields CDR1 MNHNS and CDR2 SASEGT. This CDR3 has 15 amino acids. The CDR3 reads CASSDARVSGNTIYF. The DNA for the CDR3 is TGTGCCAGCAGTGACGCCCGAGTCTCTGGAAACACCATATATTTT.

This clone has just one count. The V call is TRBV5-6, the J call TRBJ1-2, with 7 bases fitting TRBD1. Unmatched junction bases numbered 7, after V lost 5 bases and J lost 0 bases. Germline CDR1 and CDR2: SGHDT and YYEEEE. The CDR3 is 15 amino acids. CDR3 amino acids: CASSAIQGTNYGYTF. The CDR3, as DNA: TGTGCCAGCAGTGCAATACAGGGGACTAACTATGGCTACACCTTC.

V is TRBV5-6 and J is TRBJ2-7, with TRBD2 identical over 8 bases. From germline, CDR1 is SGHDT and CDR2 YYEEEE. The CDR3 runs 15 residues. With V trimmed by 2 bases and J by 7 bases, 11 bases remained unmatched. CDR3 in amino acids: CASSFGIAGRPEQYF. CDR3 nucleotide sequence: TGTGCCAGCAGCTTTGGTATAGCGGGACGCCCGGAGCAGTACTTC.

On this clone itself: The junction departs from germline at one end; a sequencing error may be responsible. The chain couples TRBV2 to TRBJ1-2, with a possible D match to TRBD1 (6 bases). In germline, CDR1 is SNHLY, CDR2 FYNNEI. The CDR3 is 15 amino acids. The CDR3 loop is CASSQARGEIYGYTF. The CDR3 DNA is TGTGCCAGCAGTCAAGCCAGGGGCGAGATATATGGCTACACCTTC.

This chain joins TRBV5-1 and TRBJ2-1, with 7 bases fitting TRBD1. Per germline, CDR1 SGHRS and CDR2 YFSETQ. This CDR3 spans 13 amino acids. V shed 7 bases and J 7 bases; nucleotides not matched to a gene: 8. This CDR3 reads CASYVDRENEQFF. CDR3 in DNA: TGCGCCAGCTACGTTGACAGGGAAAATGAGCAGTTCTTC.

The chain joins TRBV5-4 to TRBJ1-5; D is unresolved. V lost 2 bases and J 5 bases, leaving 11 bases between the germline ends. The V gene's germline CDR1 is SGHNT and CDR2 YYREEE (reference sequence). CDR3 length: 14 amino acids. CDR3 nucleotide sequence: TGTGCCAGCAGCTTTATGGGGAGGGATCAGCCCCAGCATTTT. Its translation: CASSFMGRDQPQHF.

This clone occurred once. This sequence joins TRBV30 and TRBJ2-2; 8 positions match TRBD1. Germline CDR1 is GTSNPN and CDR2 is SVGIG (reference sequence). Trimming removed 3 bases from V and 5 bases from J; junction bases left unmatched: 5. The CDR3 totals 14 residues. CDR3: CAWRSGGATGELFF. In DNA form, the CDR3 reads TGTGCCTGGAGGTCAGGGGGCGCGACCGGGGAGCTGTTTTTT.

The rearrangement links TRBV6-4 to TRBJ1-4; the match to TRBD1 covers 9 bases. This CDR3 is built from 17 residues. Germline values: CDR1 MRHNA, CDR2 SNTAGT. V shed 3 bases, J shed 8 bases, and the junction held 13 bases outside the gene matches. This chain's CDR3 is CASSEPPGQGKCEKLFF. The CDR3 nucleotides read TGTGCCAGCAGTGAGCCACCGGGACAGGGAAAGTGCGAAAAACTGTTTTTT.

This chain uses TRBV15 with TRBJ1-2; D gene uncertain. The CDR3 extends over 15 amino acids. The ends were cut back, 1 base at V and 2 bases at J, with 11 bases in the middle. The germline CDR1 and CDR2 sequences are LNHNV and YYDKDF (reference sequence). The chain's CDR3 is CATSRGNRLNYGYTF. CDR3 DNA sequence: TGTGCCACCAGCAGAGGTAACAGACTAAACTATGGCTACACCTTC.

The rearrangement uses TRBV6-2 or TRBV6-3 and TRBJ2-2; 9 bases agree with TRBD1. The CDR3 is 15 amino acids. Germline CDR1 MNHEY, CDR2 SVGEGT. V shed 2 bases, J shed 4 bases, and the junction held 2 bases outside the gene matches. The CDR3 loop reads CASSYTGGITGELFF. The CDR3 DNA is TGTGCCAGCAGTTACACAGGGGGCATCACCGGGGAGCTGTTTTTT.

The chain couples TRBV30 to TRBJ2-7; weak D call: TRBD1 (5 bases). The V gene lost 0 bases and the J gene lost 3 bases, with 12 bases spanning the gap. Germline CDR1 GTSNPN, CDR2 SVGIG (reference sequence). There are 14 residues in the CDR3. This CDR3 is CAWSVGVLGYEQYF. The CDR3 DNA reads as TGTGCCTGGAGTGTAGGGGTCTTGGGCTACGAGCAGTACTTC.

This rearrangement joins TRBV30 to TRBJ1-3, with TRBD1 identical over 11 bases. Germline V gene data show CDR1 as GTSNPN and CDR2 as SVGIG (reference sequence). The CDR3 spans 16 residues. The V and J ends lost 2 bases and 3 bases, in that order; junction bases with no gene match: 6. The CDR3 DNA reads TGTGCCTGGAGTACAGGACAGGGGGCGGGTGGAAACACCATATATTTT. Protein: CAWSTGQGAGGNTIYF.

CDR3 nucleotides: TGTGCCAGCAGACGGACAGGGGAAGCGAACACCGGGGAGCTGTTTTTT. This translates into CASRRTGEANTGELFF. The V and J genes are TRBV7-2 and TRBJ2-2, with TRBD1 identical over 9 bases. Germline assignment: CDR1 SGHTA and CDR2 FQGNSA. The ends lost 6 bases at V and 0 bases at J; junction bases unmatched: 5. This CDR3 region has 16 residues.

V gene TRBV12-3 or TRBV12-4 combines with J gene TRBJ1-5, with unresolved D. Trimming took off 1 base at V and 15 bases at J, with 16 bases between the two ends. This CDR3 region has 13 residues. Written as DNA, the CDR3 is TGTGCCAGCAGTTTAGGTAGTGGAGCGGCCTTGCATTTT. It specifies CASSLGSGAALHF.

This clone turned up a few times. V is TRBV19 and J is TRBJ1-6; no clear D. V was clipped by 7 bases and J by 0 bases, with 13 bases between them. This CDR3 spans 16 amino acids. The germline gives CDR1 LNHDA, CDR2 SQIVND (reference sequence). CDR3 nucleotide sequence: TGTGCCAGTAAACCTGACGGACTCTCCTATAATTCACCCCTCCACTTT. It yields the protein CASKPDGLSYNSPLHF.

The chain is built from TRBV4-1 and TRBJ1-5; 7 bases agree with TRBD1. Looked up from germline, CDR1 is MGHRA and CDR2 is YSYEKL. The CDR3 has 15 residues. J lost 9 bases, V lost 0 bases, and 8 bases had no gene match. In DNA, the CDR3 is TGCGCCAGCAGCCAAGATACACAGGGGACACGGCCCCAGCATTTT. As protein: CASSQDTQGTRPQHF.

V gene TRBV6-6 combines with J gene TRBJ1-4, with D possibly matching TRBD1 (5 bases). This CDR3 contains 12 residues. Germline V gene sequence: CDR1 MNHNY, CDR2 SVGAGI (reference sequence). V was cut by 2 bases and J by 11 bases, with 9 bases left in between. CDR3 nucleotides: TGTGCCAGCAGTTACGGGGGGGATAAACTGTTTTTT. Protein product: CASSYGGDKLFF.

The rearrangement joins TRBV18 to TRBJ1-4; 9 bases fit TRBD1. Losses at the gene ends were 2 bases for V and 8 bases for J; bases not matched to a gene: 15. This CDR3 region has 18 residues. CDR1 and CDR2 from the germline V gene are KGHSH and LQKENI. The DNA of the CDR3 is TGTGCCAGCTCACCAACCGGGACAGGGACCCCGGGGGAGGAAAAACTGTTTTTT. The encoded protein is CASSPTGTGTPGEEKLFF.

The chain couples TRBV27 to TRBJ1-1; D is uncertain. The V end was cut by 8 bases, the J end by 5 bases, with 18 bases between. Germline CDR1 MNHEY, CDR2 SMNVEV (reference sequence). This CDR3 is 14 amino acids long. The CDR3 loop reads CASPLPGGITEAFF. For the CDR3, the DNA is TGTGCCAGCCCCCTCCCGGGAGGGATTACTGAAGCTTTCTTT.

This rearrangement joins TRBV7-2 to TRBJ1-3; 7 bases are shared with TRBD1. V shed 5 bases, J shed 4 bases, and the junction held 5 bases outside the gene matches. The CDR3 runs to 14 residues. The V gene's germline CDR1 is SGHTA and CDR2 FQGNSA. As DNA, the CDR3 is TGTGCCAGCAGCACCCGACAGGGAGGAAACACCATATATTTT. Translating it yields CASSTRQGGNTIYF.